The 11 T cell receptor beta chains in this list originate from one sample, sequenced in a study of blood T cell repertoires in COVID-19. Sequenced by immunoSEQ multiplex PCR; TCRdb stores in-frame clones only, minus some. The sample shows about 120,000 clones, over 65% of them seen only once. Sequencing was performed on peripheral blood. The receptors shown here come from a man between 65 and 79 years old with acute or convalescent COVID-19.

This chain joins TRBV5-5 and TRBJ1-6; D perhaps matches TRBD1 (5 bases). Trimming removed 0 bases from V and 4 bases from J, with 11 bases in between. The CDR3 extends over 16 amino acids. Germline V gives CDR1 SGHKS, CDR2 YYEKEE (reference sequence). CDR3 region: CASSLGGTEYNSPLHF. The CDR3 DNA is TGTGCCAGCAGCTTGGGAGGGACTGAGTATAATTCACCCCTCCACTTT.

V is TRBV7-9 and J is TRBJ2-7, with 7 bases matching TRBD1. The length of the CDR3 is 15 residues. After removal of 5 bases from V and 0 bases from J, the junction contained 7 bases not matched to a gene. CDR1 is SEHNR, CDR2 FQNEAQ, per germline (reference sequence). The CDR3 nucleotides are TGTGCCAGCAGCCCAACAGGGGCCAGCTCCTACGAGCAGTACTTC. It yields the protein CASSPTGASSYEQYF.

The CDR3 is CASTLGGLAGGYEQYF. CDR3 nucleotide sequence: TGTGCCAGCACCCTAGGGGGACTAGCGGGAGGATACGAGCAGTACTTC. The rearrangement links TRBV28 to TRBJ2-7; 15 nucleotides line up with TRBD2. In germline, CDR1 is MDHEN, CDR2 SYDVKM. Trimming removed 7 bases from V and 4 bases from J; junction bases left unmatched: 8. This CDR3 has 16 amino acids.

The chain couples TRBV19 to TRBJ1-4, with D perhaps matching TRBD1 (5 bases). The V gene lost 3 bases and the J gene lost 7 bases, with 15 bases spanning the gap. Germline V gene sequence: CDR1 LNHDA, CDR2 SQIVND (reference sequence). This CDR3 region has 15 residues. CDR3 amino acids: CASSMLDNSGEKLFF. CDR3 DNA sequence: TGTGCCAGTAGTATGTTGGACAATAGTGGTGAAAAACTGTTTTTT.

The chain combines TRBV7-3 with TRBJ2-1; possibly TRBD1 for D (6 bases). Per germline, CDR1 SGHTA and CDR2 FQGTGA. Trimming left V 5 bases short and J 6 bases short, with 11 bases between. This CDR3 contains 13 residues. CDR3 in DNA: TGTGCCAGCAGCAGACAGGCGTTCAATGAGCAGTTCTTC. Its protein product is CASSRQAFNEQFF.

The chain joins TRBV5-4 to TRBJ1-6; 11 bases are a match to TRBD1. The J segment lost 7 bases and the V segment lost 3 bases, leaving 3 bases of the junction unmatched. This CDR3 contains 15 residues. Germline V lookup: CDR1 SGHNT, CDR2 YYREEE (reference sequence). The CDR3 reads CASSSGQGANSPLHF. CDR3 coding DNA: TGTGCCAGCAGCTCTGGACAGGGGGCCAATTCACCCCTCCACTTT.

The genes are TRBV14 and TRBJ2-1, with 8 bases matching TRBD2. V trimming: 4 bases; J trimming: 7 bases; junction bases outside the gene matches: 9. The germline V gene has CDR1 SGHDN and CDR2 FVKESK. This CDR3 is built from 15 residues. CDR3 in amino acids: CASSPAGAPLNEQFF. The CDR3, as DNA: TGTGCCAGCAGCCCAGCGGGAGCCCCCCTAAATGAGCAGTTCTTC.

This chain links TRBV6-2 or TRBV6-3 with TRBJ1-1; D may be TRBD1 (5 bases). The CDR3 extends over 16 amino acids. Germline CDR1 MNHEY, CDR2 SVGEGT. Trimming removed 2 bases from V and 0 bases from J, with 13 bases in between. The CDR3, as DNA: TGTGCCAGCAGTTACGCCACAGGTGTCATGAACACTGAAGCTTTCTTT. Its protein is CASSYATGVMNTEAFF.

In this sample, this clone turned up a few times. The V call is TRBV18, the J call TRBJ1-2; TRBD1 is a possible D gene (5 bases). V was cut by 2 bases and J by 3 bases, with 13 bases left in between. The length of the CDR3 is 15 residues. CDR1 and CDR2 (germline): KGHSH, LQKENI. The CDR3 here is CASSPGLARDYGYTF. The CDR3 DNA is TGTGCCAGCTCACCAGGGCTGGCCAGGGACTATGGCTACACCTTC.

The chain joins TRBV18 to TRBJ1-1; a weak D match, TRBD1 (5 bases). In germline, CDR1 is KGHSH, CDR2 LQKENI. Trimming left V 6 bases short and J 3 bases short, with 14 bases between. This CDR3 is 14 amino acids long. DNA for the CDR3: TGTGCCAGCTCCCTGGGACTAAGGGACACTGAAGCTTTCTTT. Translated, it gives CASSLGLRDTEAFF.

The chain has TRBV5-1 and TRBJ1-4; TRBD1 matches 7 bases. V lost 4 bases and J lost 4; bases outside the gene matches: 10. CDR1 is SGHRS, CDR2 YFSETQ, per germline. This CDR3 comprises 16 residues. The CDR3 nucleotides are TGCGCCAGCAGCGTGATGGCCGGGACAGATAATGAAAAACTGTTTTTT. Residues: CASSVMAGTDNEKLFF.